This is a list of T cell receptor beta chains from one sample in a study of Graves' ophthalmopathy and Graves' hyperthyroidism. In TCRdb, the multiplex PCR reads were re-called with MiXCR into one record per CDR3 protein. The data contain some 370,000 distinct CDR3 sequences, approximately 18% of them singletons. Sequencing was performed on peripheral blood. These receptors were collected from an adult woman with stable Graves' hyperthyroidism. Each CDR3 is given with its conserved first and last residue. The order of the fields is clone size, CDR3 length, J gene, D gene, V gene, CDR3 DNA, CDR3 protein. D genes are given only for firm matches. Size is omitted from some rows. Given values are once, few, many or a class for expanded clones.

many 13 TRBJ1-1 . TRBV6-5 TGTGCCAGCAGTTTCCCCCCAGGGACTGAAGCTTTCTTT CASSFPPGTEAFF
many 15 TRBJ2-2 . TRBV29-1 TGCAGCGTTGTTGTCTCGGGGGCGAACACCGGGGAGCTGTTTTTT CSVVVSGANTGELFF
. 14 TRBJ1-1 TRBD1 TRBV3-1 TGTGCCAGCAGCCATGCAGGGGGATGGACTGAAGCTTTCTTT CASSHAGGWTEAFF
many 12 TRBJ2-7 TRBD2 TRBV20-1 TGCAGTGCTCTAGCGGGGGCCCTCGAGCAGTACTTC CSALAGALEQYF
many 14 TRBJ1-5 . TRBV6-2/TRBV6-3 TGTGCCAGCGGGGGGCCTTCTGGCAATCAGCCCCAGCATTTT CASGGPSGNQPQHF
many 20 TRBJ2-7 . TRBV6-5 TGTGCCAGCAGTTCCCCCACCTTTTCGACACCTTCCATTCAAACCTACGAGCAGTACTTC CASSSPTFSTPSIQTYEQYF
many 12 TRBJ1-1 TRBD1 TRBV3-1 TGTGCCAGCAGCCAAGGACAGGGGGCAGCTTTCTTT CASSQGQGAAFF
. 14 TRBJ2-7 TRBD1 TRBV7-9 TGTGCCAGCAGCCCAGGACAGGGCCCTTGGGAGCAGTACTTC CASSPGQGPWEQYF
many 13 TRBJ1-1 . TRBV19 TGTGCCAGTAGTATCGTGATGAATACTGAAGCTTTCTTT CASSIVMNTEAFF
many 18 TRBJ2-5 TRBD2 TRBV7-2 TGTGCCAGCAGCTTATTGGGTGGACCGGGGGGAAACCAAGAGACCCAGTACTTC CASSLLGGPGGNQETQYF
. 16 TRBJ2-7 TRBD2 TRBV4-3 TGCGCCAGCAGCCAAGAGTGGCGACTAGCGGGCGGGGAGCAGTACTTC CASSQEWRLAGGEQYF
many 17 TRBJ2-4 TRBD1 TRBV28 TGTGCCAGCAGGCCAAGGGGCCAGGGGGCTGTCAAAAACATTCAGTACTTC CASRPRGQGAVKNIQYF
many 17 TRBJ2-7 . TRBV7-8 TGTGCCAGCAGCCCCCGGGCAAGGATGGCAGTCTTGGGGGAGCAGTACTTC CASSPRARMAVLGEQYF
many 16 TRBJ1-5 . TRBV28 TGTGCCAGCAGTTTAACTTACGGAGAAGCCACCCGGCCCCAGCATTTT CASSLTYGEATRPQHF
. 17 TRBJ2-7 TRBD2 TRBV12-3/TRBV12-4 TGTGCCAGCAGTTACTTCGGACTAGCGGGAGGGCCCTACGAGCAGTACTTC CASSYFGLAGGPYEQYF
many 13 TRBJ1-1 . TRBV6-2/TRBV6-3 TGTGCCAGCAGCCACGATGGGGACACTGAAGCTTTCTTT CASSHDGDTEAFF
many 16 TRBJ2-7 TRBD2 TRBV20-1 TGCAGTGCTAACGGTGGATGGGTAGCGGGGTCCTACGAGCAGTACTTC CSANGGWVAGSYEQYF
. 14 TRBJ2-7 . TRBV7-8 TGTGCCAGCAGCCAAGGACAGTCAAGCTACGAGCAGTACTTC CASSQGQSSYEQYF
. 15 TRBJ1-3 . TRBV5-1 TGCGCCAGCAGCTTGGAAGGGCCGCCTGGAAACACCATATATTTT CASSLEGPPGNTIYF
many 16 TRBJ1-2 . TRBV20-1 TGCAGTGCTAGGGGTGACACAGGACCAGCTAACTATGGCTACACCTTC CSARGDTGPANYGYTF
many 16 TRBJ2-7 . TRBV5-1 TGCGCCAGCAGCTTGGCTCCCGGGCCGCCCTCCTACGAGCAGTACTTC CASSLAPGPPSYEQYF
few 15 TRBJ2-6 . TRBV7-2 TGTGCCAGCAGACTTACAGGGACAGGGGCCAACGTCCTGACTTTC CASRLTGTGANVLTF
many 15 TRBJ2-7 TRBD2 TRBV10-3 TGTGCCATCAGGTCAACTAGCGAGTCTACCTACGAGCAGTACTTC CAIRSTSESTYEQYF
many 13 TRBJ1-6 . TRBV6-1 TGTGCCAGCTGTCGGTTGAATAATTCACCCCTCCACTTT CASCRLNNSPLHF
many 15 TRBJ2-7 . TRBV15 TGTGCCACGCGAGGGGGTAGAGAAAGGGACTACGAGCAGTACTTC CATRGGRERDYEQYF
many 13 TRBJ2-5 TRBD2 TRBV2 TGTGCCAGCAGTGTAGCGGGAGAAGAGACCCAGTACTTC CASSVAGEETQYF
. 16 TRBJ1-5 . TRBV20-1 TGCAGTGCTAGAGATCTAAGGACAGACATTAATCAGCCCCAGCATTTT CSARDLRTDINQPQHF
. 17 TRBJ1-1 TRBD1 TRBV11-2 TGTGCCAGCAGCCCGGGACAGGGTCCCCCAATGAACACTGAAGCTTTCTTT CASSPGQGPPMNTEAFF
many 16 TRBJ2-5 . TRBV29-1 TGCAGCTTCCAACTTCGGCAGGGGATTTTTGAAGAGACCCAGTACTTC CSFQLRQGIFEETQYF
. 14 TRBJ1-2 . TRBV12-3/TRBV12-4 TGTGCCAGCAGTCAGGGGAGTTTGAACTATGGCTACACCTTC CASSQGSLNYGYTF